The count of the clone carrying this T cell receptor (beta chain) is one. The data are from a study of blood T cell repertoires in COVID-19. About the study: The United States, Italy and Spain provided the acute and convalescent COVID-19 samples.

After removal of 6 bases from V and 7 bases from J, the junction contained 18 bases not matched to a gene. The CDR3 contains 18 residues. The V gene's germline CDR1 is LNHDA and CDR2 SQIVND (reference sequence). Per the study methods: Researchers report that nucleated cell counts were estimated from reference gene primer amplification. Using immunoSEQ multiplex PCR, the repertoire was profiled, and TCRdb retains in-frame clones only, with some absent. The V and J calls and clone size were taken over from that table, and D and trimming were inferred from the DNA. The sample lists fewer than 250,000 clones; more than 75% were seen once.

The sample comprised peripheral blood. The sequence was collected from a human donor in a cohort sampled during active COVID-19. The V call is TRBV19, the J call TRBJ1-6; 7 bases map to TRBD1. This CDR3 is CASRGPGTARSRNSPLHF. Here the CDR3 DNA reads TGTGCCAGTAGGGGTCCCGGGACAGCTAGATCGCGGAATTCACCCCTCCACTTT. The full variable domain, its missing parts supplied by reference TRBV19 and TRBJ1-6, is DGGITQSPKYLFRKEGQNVTLSCEQNLNHDAMYWYRQDPGQGLRLIYYSQIVNDFQKGDIAEGYSVSREKKESFPLTVTSAQKNPTAFYLCASRGPGTARSRNSPLHFGNGTRLTVT.